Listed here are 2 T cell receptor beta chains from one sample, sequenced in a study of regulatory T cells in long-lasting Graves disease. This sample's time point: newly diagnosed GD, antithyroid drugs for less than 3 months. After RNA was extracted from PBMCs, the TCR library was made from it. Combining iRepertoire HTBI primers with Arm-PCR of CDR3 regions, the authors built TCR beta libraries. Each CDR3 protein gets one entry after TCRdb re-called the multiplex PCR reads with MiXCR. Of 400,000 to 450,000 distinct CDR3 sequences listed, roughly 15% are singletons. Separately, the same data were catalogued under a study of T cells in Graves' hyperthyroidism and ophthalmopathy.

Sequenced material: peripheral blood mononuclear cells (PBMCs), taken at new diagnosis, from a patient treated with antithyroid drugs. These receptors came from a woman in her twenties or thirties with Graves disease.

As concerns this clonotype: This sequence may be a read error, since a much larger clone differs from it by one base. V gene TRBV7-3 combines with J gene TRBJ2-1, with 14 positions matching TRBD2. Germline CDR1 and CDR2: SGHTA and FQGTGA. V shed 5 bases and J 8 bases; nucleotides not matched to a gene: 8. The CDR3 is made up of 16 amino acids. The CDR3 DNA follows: TGTGCCAGCAGCGAACCGGGACTAGCGGGAGACGATGAGCAGTTCTTC. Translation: CASSEPGLAGDDEQFF.

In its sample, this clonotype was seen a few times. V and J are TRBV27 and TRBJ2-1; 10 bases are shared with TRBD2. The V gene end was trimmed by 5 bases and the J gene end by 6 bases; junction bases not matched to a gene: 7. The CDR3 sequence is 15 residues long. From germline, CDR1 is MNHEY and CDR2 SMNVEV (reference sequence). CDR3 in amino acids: CASSPGTSELNEQFF. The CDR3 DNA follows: TGTGCCAGCAGTCCGGGGACTAGCGAACTCAATGAGCAGTTCTTC.